This record covers a single T cell receptor (beta chain). This CDR3 is also generated by other DNA sequences in the sample. The data stem from a study of shared clonotypes between healthy human individuals. Assay: immunoSEQ multiplex PCR; the TCRdb copy retains only in-frame clones and omits some. The sample has 650,000 to 800,000 clones, roughly nine tenths seen once. The germline V gene has CDR1 LNHDA and CDR2 SQIVND (reference sequence). This CDR3 region has 13 residues. The V end was cut by 3 bases, the J end by 1 base, with 7 bases between. Selected positively for CCR7 and CD45RO-negative, naive CD8 cells excluded terminally differentiated effector memory CD45RA+ cells.

The chain recombines TRBV19 with TRBJ2-7; perhaps TRBD1 as D (5 bases). The source material was naive CD8+ T cells sorted from blood. The clonotype comes from a man aged 30 to 45 in good health. CDR3 loop: CASSIDSSYEQYF. The CDR3 DNA reads TGTGCCAGTAGTATCGACAGTTCCTACGAGCAGTACTTC.